This T cell receptor (beta chain) was profiled in a study of T-cell reconstitution after alpha-beta-depleted transplantation in children. The study, taken as a whole, reports: From newly produced T cells came most of the T-cell counts and diversity one year after transplant. It was reported that alpha-beta T cells came from several hundred expanded graft clones (about two months after transplant).

This clonotype was detected ten times or more. Its antigen is still unknown. Germline values: CDR1 SEHNR, CDR2 FQNEAQ (reference sequence). V gave up 8 bases and J gave up 0 bases, with 17 bases separating them. The CDR3 is made up of 16 amino acids. Unique molecular identifiers were incorporated when the TCRbeta library was constructed. TCRdb reprocessed the PCR reads with MiXCR, giving one entry per CDR3 protein. The table records about 500,000 distinct CDR3 sequences, around 10% of them present only once. The sequence was collected from a female patient aged 2 to 10 who had a stem cell transplant for aplastic anemia, so the T cells may come from the graft donor. This sample comprised PBMCs, mostly from graft donor cells, obtained 180 days after TCRalphabeta/CD19-depleted stem cell transplant. The V and J genes are TRBV7-9 and TRBJ2-1; perhaps TRBD2 as D (6 bases). Here the CDR3 reads CASVNLAYSSYNEQFF. CDR3 sequence (DNA): TGTGCCAGCGTTAACCTAGCGTATAGCTCCTACAATGAGCAGTTCTTC.